These 15 T cell receptor beta chains came from one sample sequenced in a study of blood T cell repertoires in COVID-19. Clones were sequenced by immunoSEQ multiplex PCR, and TCRdb holds only the in-frame ones, with some missing. This sample has 61,000 or so clones; approximately 79% occur once, and the top ten carry less than 7%. Input material: peripheral blood. These receptors were obtained from a woman aged 70-85 years with acute or convalescent COVID-19.

The V gene is TRBV18, the J gene TRBJ1-2; D not resolved. The CDR3 has 13 residues. Trimming left V 3 bases short and J 6 bases short, with 11 bases between. The V gene's germline CDR1 is KGHSH and CDR2 LQKENI. For the CDR3, the DNA is TGTGCCAGCTCACCGGAGACGGCCAATGGCTACACCTTC. It codes for CASSPETANGYTF.

The J gene is TRBJ1-2, the V gene TRBV28, with 7 bases matching TRBD1. The germline V gene encodes CDR1 MDHEN and CDR2 SYDVKM. The CDR3 totals 14 residues. V trimming: 1 base; J trimming: 5 bases; junction bases outside the gene matches: 4. CDR3 sequence (DNA): TGTGCCAGCAGTTTATCGACAGGGACTTATGGCTACACCTTC. This gives the protein CASSLSTGTYGYTF.

The CDR3: CASSSPTSGGAETQYF. DNA of the CDR3: TGTGCCAGCAGCAGCCCGACTAGCGGGGGGGCGGAGACCCAGTACTTC. The V and J genes are TRBV5-4 and TRBJ2-5; 14 bases align to TRBD2. The CDR3 has 16 residues. V was pared by 4 bases and J by 5 bases, with 7 bases of the junction left unmatched. Germline CDR1 SGHNT, CDR2 YYREEE (reference sequence).

V usage is TRBV2 and J usage is TRBJ1-1; D ambiguous. The CDR3 is 15 residues long. Deletions cut 0 bases from V and 0 bases from J, with 8 bases between. Germline CDR1 is SNHLY and CDR2 is FYNNEI. In nucleotides, the CDR3 is TGTGCCAGCAGTGAAGCGGGCAGGATGAACACTGAAGCTTTCTTT. It is translated as CASSEAGRMNTEAFF.

The chain uses TRBV4-1 and TRBJ1-6; perhaps TRBD1 as D (6 bases). The CDR3 extends over 16 amino acids. Trimming left V 1 base short and J 6 bases short, with 13 bases between. Germline V gene lookup returns CDR1 MGHRA and CDR2 YSYEKL. As DNA, the CDR3 is TGCGCCAGCAGCCAAGCCATGGGGGCCCTTAATTCACCCCTCCACTTT. Residues: CASSQAMGALNSPLHF.

This chain joins TRBV15 and TRBJ2-1; 7 bases are a match to TRBD1. V shed 0 bases, J shed 8 bases, and the junction held 10 bases outside the gene matches. Germline V gene lookup returns CDR1 LNHNV and CDR2 YYDKDF (reference sequence). The CDR3 runs to 16 residues. The CDR3 protein is CATSREVTGASDEQFF. The CDR3 DNA follows: TGTGCCACCAGCAGAGAGGTTACAGGGGCGTCGGATGAGCAGTTCTTC.

This chain joins TRBV5-1 and TRBJ2-7, with TRBD2 identical over 8 bases. The CDR3 length is 13 residues. Germline V gives CDR1 SGHRS, CDR2 YFSETQ. V dropped 4 bases and J dropped 6; count of bases not matched to a gene: 6. The CDR3 protein is CASSGTSYLEQYF. CDR3 DNA: TGCGCCAGCAGCGGGACTAGTTATCTCGAGCAGTACTTC.

The chain is built from TRBV5-8 and TRBJ1-5; D might be TRBD1 (5 bases). CDR3 length: 16 residues. Between the trimmed V and J ends, which lost 8 bases and 3 bases, there was a span of 21 bases. CDR1 and CDR2 (germline): SGHTS, YDEGEE. In nucleotides, the CDR3 is TGTGCCAGGGGGGAGGGGAAAGGGAGTGTCAATCAGCCCCAGCATTTT. This encodes CARGEGKGSVNQPQHF.

CDR3 in amino acids: CASSLEAGGRGNEQFF. The CDR3 nucleotides are TGTGCCAGCAGCTTAGAGGCGGGGGGGCGAGGAAATGAGCAGTTCTTC. V usage is TRBV7-6 and J usage is TRBJ2-1, with TRBD2 identical over 9 bases. The V gene's germline CDR1 is SGHVS and CDR2 FNYEAQ. CDR3 length: 16 residues. The V and J ends lost 1 base and 7 bases, in that order; junction bases with no gene match: 8.

The V gene is TRBV30, the J gene TRBJ1-3, with D possibly matching TRBD1 (5 bases). The CDR3 loop spans 15 amino acids. V gave up 2 bases and J gave up 0 bases, with 11 bases separating them. In germline, CDR1 is GTSNPN, CDR2 SVGIG (reference sequence). The CDR3 is CAWSRPGISGNTIYF. CDR3 nucleotide sequence: TGTGCCTGGAGTCGTCCAGGGATCTCTGGAAACACCATATATTTT.

CDR3: CASTLLQGNEQFF. CDR3 DNA: TGTGCCAGCACCTTATTACAGGGTAATGAGCAGTTCTTC. This chain joins TRBV12-3 or TRBV12-4 and TRBJ2-1; maybe TRBD1 (6 bases). The CDR3 has 13 amino acids. With 7 bases removed from V and 7 bases from J, the gap between germline ends came to 14 bases.

This sequence joins TRBV18 and TRBJ1-2; D uncertain. The germline V and J ends were trimmed by 2 bases and 5 bases, with 12 bases remaining between them. Germline-derived CDR1 and CDR2 are KGHSH and LQKENI. This CDR3 is built from 14 residues. The CDR3 sequence is CASSPFRDPYGYTF. The CDR3 DNA follows: TGTGCCAGCTCACCATTCCGGGATCCGTATGGCTACACCTTC.

This CDR3 is CASSIFPGSSSEAFF. CDR3 nucleotides: TGTGCCAGTAGTATCTTTCCAGGGTCAAGCTCTGAAGCTTTCTTT. This rearrangement joins TRBV19 to TRBJ1-1; maybe TRBD1 (5 bases). This CDR3 region has 15 residues. Trimming cost V 3 bases and J 6 bases, with 17 bases left between them. Germline V gene lookup returns CDR1 LNHDA and CDR2 SQIVND (reference sequence). The full variable domain, completed using reference TRBV19 and TRBJ1-1, is DGGITQSPKYLFRKEGQNVTLSCEQNLNHDAMYWYRQDPGQGLRLIYYSQIVNDFQKGDIAEGYSVSREKKESFPLTVTSAQKNPTAFYLCASSIFPGSSSEAFFGQGTRLTVV.

The chain recombines TRBV11-1 with TRBJ2-1, with 8 bases aligning to TRBD2. Germline values: CDR1 SGHAT, CDR2 FQDESV (reference sequence). CDR3 length equals 16 residues. The junction had 10 bases not matched to a gene; V was cut back by 5 bases and J by 4 bases. CDR3 amino acids: CASSQGLGTVYNEQFF. In DNA form, the CDR3 reads TGTGCCAGCAGCCAGGGACTAGGGACCGTTTACAATGAGCAGTTCTTC.

The chain couples TRBV2 to TRBJ2-7; TRBD2 matches at 16 bases. The CDR3 runs to 17 residues. Germline values: CDR1 SNHLY, CDR2 FYNNEI. V dropped 5 bases and J dropped 0; count of bases not matched to a gene: 4. Written as DNA, the CDR3 is TGTGCCAGCAGTCCGGGACTAGCGGGGGGGAGCTCCTACGAGCAGTACTTC. Translated, it gives CASSPGLAGGSSYEQYF.